In this sample, the clone carrying this T cell receptor (beta chain) turned up a few times. These data belong to a study of T-cell reconstitution after alpha-beta-depleted transplantation in children. As it was prepared, the TCRbeta library received unique molecular identifiers. MiXCR, applied by TCRdb to the PCR reads, yields one record per CDR3 protein. The sample lists nearly 400,000 distinct CDR3 sequences; 20% were seen once. V trimming: 3 bases; J trimming: 5 bases; junction bases outside the gene matches: 6. The CDR3 has 15 residues. Germline V CDR1 and CDR2: LGHDT, YNNKEL (reference sequence).

The sample here was PBMCs from the stem cell graft donor, taken from the stem cell graft. V is TRBV3-1 and J is TRBJ1-5, with 8 bases identical to TRBD1. The receptor's source is a human donor who donated a stem cell graft to a child with acute myeloid leukemia. CDR3 residues: CASSQAGQGDQPQHF. In nucleotides, the CDR3 is TGTGCCAGCAGCCAGGCTGGACAGGGAGATCAGCCCCAGCATTTT.